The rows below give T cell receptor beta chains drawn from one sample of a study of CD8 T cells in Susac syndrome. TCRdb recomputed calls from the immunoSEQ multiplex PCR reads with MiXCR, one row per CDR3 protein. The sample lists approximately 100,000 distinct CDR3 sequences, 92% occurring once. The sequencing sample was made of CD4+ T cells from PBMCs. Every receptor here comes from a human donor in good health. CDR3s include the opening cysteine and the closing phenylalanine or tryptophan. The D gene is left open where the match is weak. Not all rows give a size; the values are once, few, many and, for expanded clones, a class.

CDR3aa: CASSPRGSSSGANVLTF; CDR3nt: TGTGCCAGCAGTCCCCGGGGCAGTTCCTCTGGGGCCAACGTCCTGACTTTC; j_gene: TRBJ2-6; d_gene: .; abundance: .; v_gene: TRBV12-3/TRBV12-4
CDR3aa: CSVEGDTEAFF; CDR3nt: TGCAGCGTTGAAGGGGACACTGAAGCTTTCTTT; j_gene: TRBJ1-1; d_gene: .; abundance: .; v_gene: TRBV29-1
CDR3aa: CASSFDRVEAFF; CDR3nt: TGTGCCAGCAGTTTCGACAGGGTCGAAGCTTTCTTT; j_gene: TRBJ1-1; d_gene: TRBD1; abundance: .; v_gene: TRBV12-3/TRBV12-4
CDR3aa: CASSSVQETQYF; CDR3nt: TGTGCCAGCAGTTCAGTTCAAGAGACCCAGTACTTC; j_gene: TRBJ2-5; d_gene: .; abundance: few; v_gene: TRBV12-3/TRBV12-4
CDR3aa: CASSLRGTGSEKLFF; CDR3nt: TGCGCCAGCAGCTTGAGGGGGACAGGGTCTGAAAAACTGTTTTTT; j_gene: TRBJ1-4; d_gene: TRBD1; abundance: .; v_gene: TRBV5-1
CDR3aa: CASSLESRGTKKTQYF; CDR3nt: TGTGCCAGCAGCTTAGAGTCCCGGGGGACTAAAAAGACCCAGTACTTC; j_gene: TRBJ2-5; d_gene: TRBD2; abundance: once; v_gene: TRBV7-2
CDR3aa: CSARRLDNEQFF; CDR3nt: TGCAGTGCTAGGAGACTAGACAATGAGCAGTTCTTC; j_gene: TRBJ2-1; d_gene: .; abundance: once; v_gene: TRBV20-1
CDR3aa: CASSQAGGSYNSPLHF; CDR3nt: TGCGCCAGCAGCCAAGCAGGGGGCTCCTATAATTCACCCCTCCACTTT; j_gene: TRBJ1-6; d_gene: TRBD1; abundance: .; v_gene: TRBV4-3
CDR3aa: CASSQEGMVNYGYTF; CDR3nt: TGCGCCAGCAGCCAAGAAGGAATGGTTAACTATGGCTACACCTTC; j_gene: TRBJ1-2; d_gene: .; abundance: .; v_gene: TRBV4-1
CDR3aa: CASSLAPEQFF; CDR3nt: TGTGCCAGCAGCTTGGCTCCGGAGCAGTTCTTC; j_gene: TRBJ2-1; d_gene: .; abundance: .; v_gene: TRBV11-2
CDR3aa: CASSLAASNSRASYGYTF; CDR3nt: TGTGCCAGCAGCTTAGCGGCCTCAAACAGTCGGGCATCCTATGGCTACACCTTC; j_gene: TRBJ1-2; d_gene: .; abundance: .; v_gene: TRBV7-2
CDR3aa: CASSYQATNYGYTF; CDR3nt: TGTGCCAGCAGTTACCAAGCAACTAACTATGGCTACACCTTC; j_gene: TRBJ1-2; d_gene: .; abundance: few; v_gene: TRBV6-2/TRBV6-3
CDR3aa: CASSSWGGLAYNEQFF; CDR3nt: TGCGCCAGCAGCTCCTGGGGTGGTCTGGCCTACAATGAGCAGTTCTTC; j_gene: TRBJ2-1; d_gene: .; abundance: once; v_gene: TRBV5-1
CDR3aa: CASTPIMGVGQETQYF; CDR3nt: TGTGCCAGCACCCCCATTATGGGAGTGGGCCAAGAGACCCAGTACTTC; j_gene: TRBJ2-5; d_gene: .; abundance: .; v_gene: TRBV6-1
CDR3aa: CAWELDSLPSNTQYF; CDR3nt: TGTGCCTGGGAGCTGGACTCTCTCCCCTCTAATACGCAGTATTTT; j_gene: TRBJ2-3; d_gene: .; abundance: .; v_gene: TRBV30
CDR3aa: CASTVDPGQGSYEQYF; CDR3nt: TGTGCCAGCACCGTAGACCCGGGACAGGGGTCCTACGAGCAGTACTTC; j_gene: TRBJ2-7; d_gene: TRBD1; abundance: few; v_gene: TRBV2
CDR3aa: CASSEWQGKEKLFF; CDR3nt: TGTGCCAGCAGTGAATGGCAGGGCAAAGAAAAACTGTTTTTT; j_gene: TRBJ1-4; d_gene: .; abundance: .; v_gene: TRBV6-1
CDR3aa: CASSGGSDQPQHF; CDR3nt: TGTGCCAGCTCAGGGGGGAGTGATCAGCCCCAGCATTTT; j_gene: TRBJ1-5; d_gene: .; abundance: .; v_gene: TRBV18
CDR3aa: CASSPTQVWLPNTEAFF; CDR3nt: TGTGCCAGCAGTCCAACACAGGTTTGGCTTCCGAACACTGAAGCTTTCTTT; j_gene: TRBJ1-1; d_gene: .; abundance: .; v_gene: TRBV27
CDR3aa: CASSVRVTPYNEQFF; CDR3nt: TGTGCCAGCAGCGTACGGGTCACCCCCTACAATGAGCAGTTCTTC; j_gene: TRBJ2-1; d_gene: .; abundance: .; v_gene: TRBV9
CDR3aa: CASSVSGVAGNQPQHF; CDR3nt: TGTGCCAGCAGCGTCTCAGGGGTGGCCGGCAATCAGCCCCAGCATTTT; j_gene: TRBJ1-5; d_gene: .; abundance: .; v_gene: TRBV7-2
CDR3aa: CACTTERTGQPQHF; CDR3nt: TGTGCCTGCACTACAGAAAGGACGGGTCAGCCCCAGCATTTT; j_gene: TRBJ1-5; d_gene: .; abundance: once; v_gene: TRBV30
CDR3aa: CASSYSIFERAGSYEQYF; CDR3nt: TGTGCCAGCAGTTACTCGATCTTCGAACGGGCGGGGTCCTACGAGCAGTACTTC; j_gene: TRBJ2-7; d_gene: .; abundance: .; v_gene: TRBV6-2/TRBV6-3
CDR3aa: CASSLTGTLEDKNIQYF; CDR3nt: TGCGCCAGCAGCTTGACCGGGACCCTGGAGGACAAAAACATTCAGTACTTC; j_gene: TRBJ2-4; d_gene: .; abundance: few; v_gene: TRBV5-1
CDR3aa: CASSETWTSGRGHGQYF; CDR3nt: TGTGCCAGCAGTGAAACATGGACTAGCGGGAGGGGCCATGGGCAGTATTTT; j_gene: TRBJ2-3; d_gene: TRBD2; abundance: once; v_gene: TRBV6-1
CDR3aa: CASSLGRLISGANVLTF; CDR3nt: TGTGCCAGCAGTTTAGGCAGGCTTATCTCTGGGGCCAACGTCCTGACTTTC; j_gene: TRBJ2-6; d_gene: .; abundance: .; v_gene: TRBV28
CDR3aa: CASSQDRVGAGELFF; CDR3nt: TGCGCCAGCAGCCAAGATCGGGTAGGGGCCGGGGAGCTGTTTTTT; j_gene: TRBJ2-2; d_gene: .; abundance: .; v_gene: TRBV4-3
CDR3aa: CASSFGGDATDTQYF; CDR3nt: TGTGCCAGCAGTTTCGGGGGGGACGCCACAGATACGCAGTATTTT; j_gene: TRBJ2-3; d_gene: TRBD2; abundance: .; v_gene: TRBV12-3/TRBV12-4
CDR3aa: CASSSLGGTGTEAFF; CDR3nt: TGTGCCAGCAGCTCACTAGGGGGGACAGGCACTGAAGCTTTCTTT; j_gene: TRBJ1-1; d_gene: TRBD1; abundance: .; v_gene: TRBV7-2
CDR3aa: CSVTKTAAEQFF; CDR3nt: TGCAGCGTGACAAAGACCGCAGCGGAGCAGTTCTTC; j_gene: TRBJ2-1; d_gene: .; abundance: .; v_gene: TRBV29-1
CDR3aa: CASSFDRANTEAFF; CDR3nt: TGTGCCAGCAGCTTCGACAGGGCGAACACTGAAGCTTTCTTT; j_gene: TRBJ1-1; d_gene: TRBD1; abundance: .; v_gene: TRBV7-9
CDR3aa: CASTIAAERQETQYF; CDR3nt: TGTGCCAGCACCATCGCGGCAGAAAGACAAGAGACCCAGTACTTC; j_gene: TRBJ2-5; d_gene: .; abundance: .; v_gene: TRBV12-3/TRBV12-4